The 24 T cell receptor beta chains below all came from one sample that was sequenced in a study of blood T cell repertoires in COVID-19. Sequencing was performed with immunoSEQ multiplex PCR; in TCRdb, only in-frame clones are kept and a portion is missing. This sample has about 240,000 clones, with 60% to 75% found just once. Sequencing used peripheral blood. These receptors all come from a woman of 80 years or more with acute or convalescent COVID-19.

V and J are TRBV12-3 or TRBV12-4 and TRBJ1-2, with D unclear. The CDR3 consists of 12 residues. The V end lost 8 bases, the J end lost 3 bases, and 10 bases lay between the germline ends. CDR3 sequence (DNA): TGTGCCAGCTCAGAAAACGACTATGGCTACACCTTC. The encoded protein is CASSENDYGYTF.

This clone has at least ten counts. The gene calls are TRBV7-9 and TRBJ1-4; no definite D call. There are 12 residues in the CDR3. Germline values: CDR1 SEHNR, CDR2 FQNEAQ (reference sequence). Trimming shortened V by 6 bases and J by 7 bases, and 9 bases separated the two germline ends. This CDR3 is CASRAGSEKLFF. CDR3 sequence (DNA): TGTGCCAGCAGGGCGGGGAGTGAAAAACTGTTTTTT.

V gene TRBV4-3 combines with J gene TRBJ1-1; TRBD1 agrees at 7 bases. CDR3 size: 17 residues. V shed 0 bases, J shed 1 base, and the junction held 8 bases outside the gene matches. The germline CDR1 and CDR2 sequences are LGHNA and YSLEER. DNA for the CDR3: TGCGCCAGCAGCCAAGATGGGGTGGCAGGGGGGAACACTGAAGCTTTCTTT. It specifies CASSQDGVAGGNTEAFF.

This rearrangement joins TRBV19 to TRBJ2-4; D might be TRBD2 (6 bases). The V gene lost 9 bases and the J gene lost 2 bases, with 11 bases spanning the gap. The CDR3 totals 13 residues. Germline CDR1 and CDR2: LNHDA and SQIVND (reference sequence). CDR3 protein: CASLEGPKNIQYF. The CDR3 coding sequence is TGTGCCAGCTTGGAGGGGCCCAAAAACATTCAGTACTTC.

The chain uses TRBV28 and TRBJ1-6; a possible D gene is TRBD1 (5 bases). The V end lost 3 bases, the J end lost 3 bases, and 9 bases lay between the germline ends. The CDR3 contains 15 residues. Germline V CDR1 and CDR2: MDHEN, SYDVKM. CDR3 in DNA: TGTGCCAGCAGTTTTGCCAGGGTCTATAATTCACCCCTCCACTTT. Its protein product is CASSFARVYNSPLHF.

The chain uses TRBV5-1 and TRBJ1-1; maybe TRBD1 (5 bases). This CDR3 is built from 14 residues. CDR1 and CDR2 (germline): SGHRS, YFSETQ. The germline V and J ends were trimmed by 4 bases and 6 bases, with 16 bases remaining between them. The CDR3: CASSLTTGGAEAFF. The CDR3 bases are TGCGCCAGCAGCCTCACAACAGGCGGCGCTGAAGCTTTCTTT. Based on the CDR3 plus reference TRBV5-1 and TRBJ1-1, the full variable domain is KAGVTQTPRYLIKTRGQQVTLSCSPISGHRSVSWYQQTPGQGLQFLFEYFSETQRNKGNFPGRFSGRQFSNSRSEMNVSTLELGDSALYLCASSLTTGGAEAFFGQGTRLTVV.

The rearrangement joins TRBV18 to TRBJ1-6; D remains unclear. This CDR3 region has 18 residues. The germline CDR1 and CDR2 sequences are KGHSH and LQKENI. Trimming stripped 2 bases from V and 5 bases from J, with 19 bases between. This chain's CDR3 is CASSPIPLGGSNNSPLHF. DNA of the CDR3: TGTGCCAGCTCACCAATTCCCCTCGGAGGGTCTAATAATTCACCCCTCCACTTT.

The genes are TRBV6-6 and TRBJ2-7, with 7 bases that match TRBD1. The CDR3 runs to 15 residues. CDR1 MNHNY and CDR2 SVGAGI come from the germline V gene (reference sequence). The junction had 6 bases not matched to a gene; V was cut back by 2 bases and J by 2 bases. The CDR3 nucleotides are TGTGCCAGCAGTTACAAAACGACAGGGACCTACGAGCAGTACTTC. This gives the protein CASSYKTTGTYEQYF.

This chain joins TRBV9 and TRBJ2-7; D is unresolved. The CDR3 length is 14 residues. Deletions cut 1 base from V and 5 bases from J, with 13 bases between. CDR1 and CDR2 (germline): SGDLS, YYNGEE. CDR3 nucleotides: TGTGCCAGCAGCGTAAAGAAGTCCCGGGACGAGCAGTACTTC. This codes for CASSVKKSRDEQYF.

The chain couples TRBV9 to TRBJ1-3, with a possible D match to TRBD1 (5 bases). V gave up 2 bases and J gave up 6 bases, with 18 bases separating them. The germline V gene encodes CDR1 SGDLS and CDR2 YYNGEE. There are 16 residues in the CDR3. The CDR3 region has the DNA TGTGCCAGCAGCGTCAGCCCGGGGGAAAGGTCAAACACCATATATTTT. This codes for CASSVSPGERSNTIYF. The variable domain in full, completed from reference TRBV9 and TRBJ1-3, reads DSGVTQTPKHLITATGQRVTLRCSPRSGDLSVYWYQQSLDQGLQFLIQYYNGEERAKGNILERFSAQQFPDLHSELNLSSLELGDSALYFCASSVSPGERSNTIYFGEGSWLTVV.

V is TRBV21-1 and J is TRBJ2-7; the table gives TRBD2 as D, unverified against the DNA. TRBV21-1 represents a pseudogene. The CDR3 is 15 amino acids. The CDR3 DNA follows: TGTGCCAGCAGCAAAGGGGGGAGGGAGACCTACGAGCAGTACTTC. Translation gives CASSKGGRETYEQYF.

There are a few counts of this clone. This rearrangement joins TRBV5-4 to TRBJ2-1; TRBD2 aligns across 7 bases. Germline V gene data show CDR1 as SGHNT and CDR2 as YYREEE (reference sequence). This CDR3 spans 16 amino acids. Trimming cost V 0 bases and J 0 bases; bases outside gene matches: 3. CDR3 loop: CASSLELASSYNEQFF. CDR3 sequence (DNA): TGTGCCAGCAGCTTGGAACTAGCGAGCTCCTACAATGAGCAGTTCTTC.

There are a few counts of this clone. This chain uses TRBV2 with TRBJ2-7, with TRBD1 matching over 7 bases. This CDR3 region has 14 residues. Germline V gene lookup returns CDR1 SNHLY and CDR2 FYNNEI. With 3 bases clipped from V and 5 bases from J, the junction kept 7 bases outside the gene matches. The DNA for the CDR3 is TGTGCCAGCAGTGACCGTACAGGGGCCAACGAGCAGTACTTC. Translating it yields CASSDRTGANEQYF. Looking up the rest from reference TRBV2 and TRBJ2-7 gives the full variable domain: EPEVTQTPSHQVTQMGQEVILRCVPISNHLYFYWYRQILGQKVEFLVSFYNNEISEKSEIFDDQFSVERPDGSNFTLKIRSTKLEDSAMYFCASSDRTGANEQYFGPGTRLTVT.

The rearrangement uses TRBV15 and TRBJ1-1; D is undetermined. Per germline, CDR1 LNHNV and CDR2 YYDKDF (reference sequence). V was shortened by 0 bases and J by 0 bases, with 11 bases between the two germline ends. CDR3 length: 16 amino acids. CDR3 DNA sequence: TGTGCCACCAGCAGAGATACACGTCAAATGAACACTGAAGCTTTCTTT. Translating it yields CATSRDTRQMNTEAFF.

This chain joins TRBV6-6 and TRBJ2-7; D is undetermined. The germline V gene has CDR1 MNHNY and CDR2 SVGAGI (reference sequence). This CDR3 comprises 13 residues. V lost 5 bases, J lost 4 bases, and 12 bases lay in between. The DNA for the CDR3 is TGTGCCAGCAGTACCCTCGGTCGGTACGAGCAGTACTTC. As protein: CASSTLGRYEQYF.

The rearrangement links TRBV19 to TRBJ1-5; 9 positions agree with TRBD1. V dropped 5 bases and J dropped 7; count of bases not matched to a gene: 9. The CDR3 is made up of 15 amino acids. Germline V lookup: CDR1 LNHDA, CDR2 SQIVND (reference sequence). The CDR3 nucleotides are TGTGCCAGTAGTTCGGGACAGGGCAACTTCCAGCCCCAGCATTTT. As protein: CASSSGQGNFQPQHF.

This rearrangement joins TRBV7-9 to TRBJ1-2; unclear D gene. The CDR3 runs to 19 residues. Trimming removed 7 bases at V and 4 bases at J, with 31 bases between. CDR1 SEHNR and CDR2 FQNEAQ come from the germline V gene (reference sequence). CDR3 region: CASTPPSGGNFLISYGYTF. CDR3 sequence (DNA): TGTGCCAGCACCCCTCCCTCGGGAGGGAACTTTCTTATTAGCTATGGCTACACCTTC.

The genes are TRBV24-1 and TRBJ1-1; TRBD1 aligns across 7 bases. CDR1 is KGHDR and CDR2 is SFDVKD in the germline V gene. Trimming took 2 bases from V and 10 from J; bases not matched to a gene: 3. The CDR3 is made up of 12 amino acids. CDR3 bases: TGTGCCACCAGTGATTACACAGGGGCAGCTTTCTTT. It translates to CATSDYTGAAFF.

This chain connects TRBV7-5 to TRBJ1-4. TRBV7-5 is deemed a pseudogene. The CDR3 runs 15 residues. The CDR3 DNA reads TGTGCCAGAAGCTTAGGCGGGATCGCTAATGAAAAACTGTTTTTT. Translated, it gives CARSLGGIANEKLFF.

The CDR3 DNA follows: TGTGCCAGCAGTGAGATCGGGGGTAGCACAGATACGCAGTATTTT. Amino acids: CASSEIGGSTDTQYF. J is TRBJ2-3 and V is TRBV6-1; D may be TRBD2 (6 bases). The CDR3 consists of 15 residues. CDR1 and CDR2 (germline): MNHNS, SASEGT. Trimming pared 3 bases from V and 0 bases from J, leaving 10 bases between.

The genes are TRBV19 and TRBJ2-3, with D unclear. Trimming removed 2 bases from V and 1 base from J, with 10 bases in between. The CDR3 consists of 15 residues. Germline V CDR1 and CDR2: LNHDA, SQIVND (reference sequence). The CDR3 coding sequence is TGTGCCAGTAGTATACAGGCTTCAGGCACAGATACGCAGTATTTT. The encoded protein is CASSIQASGTDTQYF.

This clone came up many times. Other nucleotide sequences in the sample specify the same CDR3. V gene TRBV19 combines with J gene TRBJ1-5; no reliable D call. The CDR3 consists of 13 residues. The V gene's germline CDR1 is LNHDA and CDR2 SQIVND (reference sequence). Trimming cost V 2 bases and J 2 bases, with 4 bases left between them. The CDR3 DNA sequence: TGTGCCAGTAGTATATCTGGCAATCAGCCCCAGCATTTT. It is translated as CASSISGNQPQHF. Drawing the rest from reference TRBV19 and TRBJ1-5, the complete variable domain is DGGITQSPKYLFRKEGQNVTLSCEQNLNHDAMYWYRQDPGQGLRLIYYSQIVNDFQKGDIAEGYSVSREKKESFPLTVTSAQKNPTAFYLCASSISGNQPQHFGDGTRLSIL.

V usage is TRBV6-5 and J usage is TRBJ1-5, with 8 bases matching TRBD1. Germline V gene lookup returns CDR1 MNHEY and CDR2 SVGAGI. There are 14 residues in the CDR3. J lost 4 bases, V lost 7 bases, and 6 bases had no gene match. The CDR3 nucleotides read TGTGCCAGCAAAGGACAGGGATGGAATCAGCCCCAGCATTTT. Translated: CASKGQGWNQPQHF.

The gene calls are TRBV6-5 and TRBJ2-7, with 11 nucleotides matching TRBD2. V shed 6 bases and J 4 bases; nucleotides not matched to a gene: 8. CDR1 is MNHEY and CDR2 is SVGAGI in the germline V gene. The CDR3 sequence is 15 residues long. CDR3 amino acids: CASRTGTSGTYEQYF. For the CDR3, the DNA is TGTGCCAGCAGAACCGGGACTAGCGGAACTTACGAGCAGTACTTC.